The sequence of this T cell receptor beta chain was determined in a study of blood T cells in healthy people across ages. Broader study findings: CMV infection status of these donors was not known.

Through a sample-barcoded 5' primer and a J-beta primer mix, a second PCR was run for roughly 6 to 12 cycles. TCRdb ran MiXCR on the 5' RACE reads and lists one entry per CDR3 protein. The data hold roughly 800,000 distinct CDR3 sequences, with more than 45% observed a single time. Germline-derived CDR1 and CDR2 are SNHLY and FYNNEI. The CDR3 has 17 residues. Trimming left V 8 bases short and J 1 base short, with 18 bases between. Notes on this clonotype: Its antigen is unknown.

Healthy Caucasian individuals from Russia aged about 6 to 90 served as donors. The rearrangement links TRBV2 to TRBJ1-6, with unresolved D. The sample consisted of blood. The clonotype was recovered from a man between 25 and 39 years old in good health. Written as DNA, the CDR3 is TGTGCCAGCCTTAATTCGGGCCCGGGATCCTATAATTCACCCCTCCACTTT. Residues: CASLNSGPGSYNSPLHF. Full variable domain (remainder filled in from reference TRBV2 and TRBJ1-6): EPEVTQTPSHQVTQMGQEVILRCVPISNHLYFYWYRQILGQKVEFLVSFYNNEISEKSEIFDDQFSVERPDGSNFTLKIRSTKLEDSAMYFCASLNSGPGSYNSPLHFGNGTRLTVT.